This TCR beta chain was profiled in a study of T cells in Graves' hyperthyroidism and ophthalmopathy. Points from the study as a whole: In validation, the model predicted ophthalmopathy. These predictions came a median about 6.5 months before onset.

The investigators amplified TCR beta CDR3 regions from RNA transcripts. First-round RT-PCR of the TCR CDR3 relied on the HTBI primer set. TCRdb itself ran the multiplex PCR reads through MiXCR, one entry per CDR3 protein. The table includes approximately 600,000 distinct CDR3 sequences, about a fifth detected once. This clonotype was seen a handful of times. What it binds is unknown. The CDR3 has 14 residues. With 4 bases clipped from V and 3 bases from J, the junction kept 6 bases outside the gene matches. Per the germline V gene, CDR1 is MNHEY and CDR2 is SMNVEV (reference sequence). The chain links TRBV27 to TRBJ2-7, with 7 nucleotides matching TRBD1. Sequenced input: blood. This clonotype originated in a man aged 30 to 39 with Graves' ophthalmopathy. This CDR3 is CASSYRQGHYEQYF. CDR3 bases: TGTGCCAGCAGTTATCGACAGGGCCACTACGAGCAGTACTTC.